This record covers a single T cell receptor (beta chain). As yet, its antigen is unknown. The data belong to a study of cytomegalovirus exposure and HLA in healthy donors. Regarding the study as a whole: There were a few CMV-associated chains whose specificity for CMV antigens was confirmed in vitro. At a 0.05 false discovery rate, a later analysis found around 15,000 TCR beta sequences to be associated with HLA alleles. Follow-up analysis later connected one missense variant in DCLRE1C with trimming of TCR beta V- and J-genes.

Germline CDR1 is WSHSY and CDR2 is SAAADI. CDR3 size: 16 residues. Trimming took 3 bases from V and 6 from J; bases not matched to a gene: 8. With 60 Vbeta and 13 Jbeta primers, the PCR was carried out. Here immunoSEQ multiplex PCR was the method, and the copy in TCRdb shows in-frame clones only, minus some. The sample includes around 100,000 clones, 75% to 85% of them seen just once. This sequence originates from a woman in her fifties or sixties in good health and CMV-seropositive. The sample comprised PBMCs. The genes are TRBV10-2 and TRBJ2-1; the match to TRBD2 covers 10 bases. The CDR3 DNA is TGCGCCAGCAGTGAACCTAGCGGGGGCGATAGCAATGAGCAGTTCTTC. It yields the protein CASSEPSGGDSNEQFF.